This T cell receptor beta chain was documented in a study of blood T cell repertoires in COVID-19. Study summary: Researchers got acute and convalescent COVID-19 samples from the United States, Italy and Spain. PBMCs, B-cell-depleted T cells, or T cells provided the cDNA or gDNA that made up the material.

V shed 3 bases, J shed 2 bases, and the junction held 2 bases outside the gene matches. The germline V gene has CDR1 KGHSH and CDR2 LQKENI. The CDR3 length is 14 residues. In the study's own analysis: Amplification with reference gene primers provided the estimates of nucleated cell counts. TCRdb's copy holds only in-frame clones and misses some; the assay was immunoSEQ multiplex PCR. The V and J calls and clone size were taken over from that table, and D and trimming were inferred from the DNA. The profile shows about 64,000 clones, roughly 80% of them singletons. This receptor was taken from a human donor in a cohort sampled during active COVID-19. Input material: peripheral blood. The V and J genes are TRBV18 and TRBJ2-3; 7 positions agree with TRBD2. The DNA of the CDR3 is TGTGCCAGCTCACCCCGGGGGGACACAGATACGCAGTATTTT. It specifies CASSPRGDTDTQYF. Combining the CDR3 with reference TRBV18 and TRBJ2-3 gives the whole variable domain NAGVMQNPRHLVRRRGQEARLRCSPMKGHSHVYWYRQLPEEGLKFMVYLQKENIIDESGMPKERFSAEFPKEGPSILRIQQVVRGDSAAYFCASSPRGDTDTQYFGPGTRLTVL.